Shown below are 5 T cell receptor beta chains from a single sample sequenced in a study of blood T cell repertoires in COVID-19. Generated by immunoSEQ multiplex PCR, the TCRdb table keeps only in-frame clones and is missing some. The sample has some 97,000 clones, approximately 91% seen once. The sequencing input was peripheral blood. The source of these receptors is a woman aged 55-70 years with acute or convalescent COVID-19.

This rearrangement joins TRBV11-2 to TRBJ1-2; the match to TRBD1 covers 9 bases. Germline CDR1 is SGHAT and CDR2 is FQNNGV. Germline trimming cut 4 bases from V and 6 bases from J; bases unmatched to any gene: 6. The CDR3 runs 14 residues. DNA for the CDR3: TGTGCCAGCAGCTGGGACAGGGCCAGAAATGGCTACACCTTC. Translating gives CASSWDRARNGYTF.

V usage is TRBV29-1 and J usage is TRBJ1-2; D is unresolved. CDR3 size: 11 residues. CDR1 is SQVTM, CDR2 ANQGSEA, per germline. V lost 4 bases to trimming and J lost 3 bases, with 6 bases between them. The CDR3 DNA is TGCAGCGTTGGGAGGGACTATGGCTACACCTTC. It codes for CSVGRDYGYTF.

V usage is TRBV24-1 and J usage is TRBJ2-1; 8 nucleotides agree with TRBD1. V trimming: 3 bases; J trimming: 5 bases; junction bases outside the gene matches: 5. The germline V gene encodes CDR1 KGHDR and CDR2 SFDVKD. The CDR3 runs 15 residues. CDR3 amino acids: CATSDSGQGNNEQFF. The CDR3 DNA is TGTGCCACCAGTGATAGCGGACAGGGAAACAATGAGCAGTTCTTC.

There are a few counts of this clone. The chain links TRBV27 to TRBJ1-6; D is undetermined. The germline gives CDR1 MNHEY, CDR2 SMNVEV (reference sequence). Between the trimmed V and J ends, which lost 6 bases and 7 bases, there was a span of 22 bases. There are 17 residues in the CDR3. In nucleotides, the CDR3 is TGTGCCAGCAGCGCATTCGGGAAGGGTCGGAGAAATTCACCCCTCCACTTT. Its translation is CASSAFGKGRRNSPLHF.

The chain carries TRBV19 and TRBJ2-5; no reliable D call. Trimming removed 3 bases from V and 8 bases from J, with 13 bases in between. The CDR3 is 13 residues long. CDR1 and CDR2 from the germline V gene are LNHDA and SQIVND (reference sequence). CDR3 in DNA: TGTGCCAGTAGTATCGTTTGGCAGGATACCCAGTACTTC. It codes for CASSIVWQDTQYF. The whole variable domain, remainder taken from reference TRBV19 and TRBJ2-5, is DGGITQSPKYLFRKEGQNVTLSCEQNLNHDAMYWYRQDPGQGLRLIYYSQIVNDFQKGDIAEGYSVSREKKESFPLTVTSAQKNPTAFYLCASSIVWQDTQYFGPGTRLLVL.